This T cell receptor beta chain was recovered during a study of blood T cell repertoires in COVID-19. Overall study context: From the United States, Italy and Spain came samples of acute and convalescent COVID-19. In each case, the material was cDNA or gDNA derived from T cells, B-cell-depleted T cells, or PBMCs.

In the original analysis: Using reference gene primer amplification, nucleated cell counts were estimated. Assay: immunoSEQ multiplex PCR; the TCRdb copy retains only in-frame clones and omits some. That table is the source of V, J and clone size, and D and trimming were worked out from the DNA. The sample yields 50,000 to 55,000 clones, roughly 87% seen once. V was clipped by 2 bases and J by 2 bases, with 10 bases between them. CDR1 is SGHAT, CDR2 FQNNGV, per germline. CDR3 length: 14 residues. Input material: peripheral blood. The chain combines TRBV11-2 with TRBJ2-7, with D maybe TRBD2 (5 bases). The clonotype comes from a man aged 55-75 years with active COVID-19. CDR3 residues: CASSLYLAAYEQYF. The CDR3 bases are TGTGCCAGCAGCTTATACCTAGCTGCCTACGAGCAGTACTTC.